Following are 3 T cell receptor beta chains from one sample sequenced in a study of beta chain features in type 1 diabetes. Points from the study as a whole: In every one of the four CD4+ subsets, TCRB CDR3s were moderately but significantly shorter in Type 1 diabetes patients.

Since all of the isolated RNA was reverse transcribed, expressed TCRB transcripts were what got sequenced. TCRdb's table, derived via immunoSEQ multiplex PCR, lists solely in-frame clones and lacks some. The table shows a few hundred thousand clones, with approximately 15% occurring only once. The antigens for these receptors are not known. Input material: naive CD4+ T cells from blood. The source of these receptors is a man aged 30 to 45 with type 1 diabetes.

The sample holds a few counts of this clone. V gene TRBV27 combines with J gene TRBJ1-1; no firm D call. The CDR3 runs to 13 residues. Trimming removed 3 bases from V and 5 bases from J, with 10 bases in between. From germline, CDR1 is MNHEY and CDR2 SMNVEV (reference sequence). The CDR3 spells CASSFSGKTEAFF. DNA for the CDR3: TGTGCCAGCAGTTTCAGCGGGAAGACTGAAGCTTTCTTT.

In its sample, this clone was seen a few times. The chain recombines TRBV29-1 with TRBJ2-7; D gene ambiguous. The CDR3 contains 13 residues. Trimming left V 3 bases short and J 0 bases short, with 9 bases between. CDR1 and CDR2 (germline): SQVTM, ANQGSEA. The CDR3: CSVDEQDSYEQYF. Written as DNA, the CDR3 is TGCAGCGTTGACGAGCAGGACTCCTACGAGCAGTACTTC.

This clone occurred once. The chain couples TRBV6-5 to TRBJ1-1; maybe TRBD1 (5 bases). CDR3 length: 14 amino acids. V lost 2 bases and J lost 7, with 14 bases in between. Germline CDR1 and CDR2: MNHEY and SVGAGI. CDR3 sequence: CASSYRSREGEAFF. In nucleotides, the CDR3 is TGTGCCAGCAGTTACCGGTCCAGGGAGGGTGAAGCTTTCTTT.